A single sample gave rise to the 5 T cell receptor beta chains below, sequenced in a study of cytomegalovirus exposure and HLA in healthy donors. This table comes from immunoSEQ multiplex PCR, and its TCRdb copy is limited to in-frame clones, with some not included. Here the sample spans around 190,000 clones, around 80% being singletons. The sample taken for sequencing was PBMCs. These receptors all stem from a woman aged 25 to 45 in good health and CMV-seronegative.

The CDR3 bases are TGCGCCAGCAGTGCCCAGGGCGTGAGCACAGATACGCAGTATTTT. Translating gives CASSAQGVSTDTQYF. V usage is TRBV10-2 and J usage is TRBJ2-3; tentatively, D is TRBD1 (5 bases). The CDR3 has 15 residues. V shed 4 bases and J shed 0 bases, with 11 bases lying between them. Germline assignment: CDR1 WSHSY and CDR2 SAAADI.

The V call is TRBV6-6, the J call TRBJ2-7; 11 bases agree with TRBD1. CDR1 MNHNY and CDR2 SVGAGI come from the germline V gene (reference sequence). The V and J ends lost 6 bases and 4 bases, in that order; junction bases with no gene match: 2. This CDR3 spans 13 amino acids. CDR3 sequence reads: CASRGTGGYEQYF. For the CDR3, the DNA is TGTGCCAGCAGAGGGACAGGGGGTTACGAGCAGTACTTC.

The V call is TRBV5-1, the J call TRBJ2-5; TRBD2 matches at 11 bases. The J segment lost 2 bases and the V segment lost 4 bases, leaving 7 bases of the junction unmatched. Germline CDR1 and CDR2: SGHRS and YFSETQ. The CDR3 consists of 16 residues. The CDR3 spells CASSRVAGGVQETQYF. The CDR3 nucleotides read TGCGCCAGCAGCCGGGTAGCGGGAGGGGTTCAAGAGACCCAGTACTTC. Complete variable domain (other parts from reference TRBV5-1 and TRBJ2-5): KAGVTQTPRYLIKTRGQQVTLSCSPISGHRSVSWYQQTPGQGLQFLFEYFSETQRNKGNFPGRFSGRQFSNSRSEMNVSTLELGDSALYLCASSRVAGGVQETQYFGPGTRLLVL.

The genes are TRBV7-9 and TRBJ1-6, with unresolved D. Between the trimmed V and J ends, which lost 4 bases and 7 bases, there was a span of 5 bases. CDR1 and CDR2 (germline): SEHNR, FQNEAQ (reference sequence). The CDR3 contains 12 residues. As DNA, the CDR3 is TGTGCCAGCAGCTCATTGAATTCACCCCTCCACTTT. Encoded protein: CASSSLNSPLHF.

The V and J genes are TRBV5-6 and TRBJ2-4; 7 bases map to TRBD1. Per germline, CDR1 SGHDT and CDR2 YYEEEE. The CDR3 has 18 residues. The ends lost 5 bases at V and 0 bases at J; junction bases unmatched: 14. The CDR3 DNA reads TGTGCCAGCAGATCTCGGAGGACAGGTGTTATAGCCAAAAACATTCAGTACTTC. It yields the protein CASRSRRTGVIAKNIQYF.